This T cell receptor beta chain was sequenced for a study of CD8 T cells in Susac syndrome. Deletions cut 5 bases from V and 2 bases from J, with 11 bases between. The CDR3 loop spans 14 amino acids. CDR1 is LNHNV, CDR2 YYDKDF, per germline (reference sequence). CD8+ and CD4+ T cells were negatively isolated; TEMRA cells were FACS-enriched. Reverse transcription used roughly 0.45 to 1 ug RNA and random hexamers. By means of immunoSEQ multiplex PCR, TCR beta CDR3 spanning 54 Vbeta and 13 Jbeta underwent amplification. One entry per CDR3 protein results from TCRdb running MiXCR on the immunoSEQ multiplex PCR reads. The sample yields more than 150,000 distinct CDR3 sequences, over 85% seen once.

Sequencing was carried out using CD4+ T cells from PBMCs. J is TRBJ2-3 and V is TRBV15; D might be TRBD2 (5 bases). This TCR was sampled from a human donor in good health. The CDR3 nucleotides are TGTGCCACCAGCGCCCCAGCGGACACAGATACGCAGTATTTT. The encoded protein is CATSAPADTDTQYF.